This T cell receptor beta chain emerged from a study of OX40 agonist ivuxolimab in advanced cancers. About the full investigation: Ivuxolimab, which targeted the costimulatory receptor OX40 (CD134), was an agonistic, fully human IgG2 monoclonal antibody. Intravenous ivuxolimab was administered to patients every 2 weeks at six dose levels: 0.01, 0.1, 0.3, 1.5, 3 and 10 mg/kg. Among the roughly 50 dose-escalation patients, about 19 had hepatocellular carcinoma, 15 or so melanoma, 9 renal cell carcinoma and 9 head and neck cancer. In the dose-escalation cohort, roughly four fifths of patients were male, and the mean age was roughly 60 years, with a range of roughly 20 to 80. Prior anti-PD-1, anti-PD-L1 or anti-CTLA-4 therapy was permitted, and less than 45% of dose-escalation patients had received checkpoint inhibitors. Partial responses were achieved by three dose-escalation patients, of whom one had hepatocellular carcinoma and two had cutaneous melanoma. Peripheral TCRbeta sequencing was intended to test whether TCR sequence diversity was altered and clonal T-cell expansion was caused by ivuxolimab. The paper describes the monotherapy dose-escalation part (N ≈ 49 patients) of the phase I trial of ivuxolimab. Overall results and qualifications from the work: The antigen specificity of the clonally expanded peripheral T cells was not determined. On average, CD8+ T cells showed more expanded clones than CD4+ T cells after ivuxolimab. In partial responders in the 0.1-3.0 mg/kg groups, normalized peripheral clonal expansion was found to be among the lowest, especially among CD8+ T cells. Low levels of normalized T-cell clonal expansion were also seen in some patients who did not respond. At doses of 0.1 to 3.0 mg/kg, clonal expansion of both CD4+ and CD8+ T cells in blood was seen between baseline and week 6.

Concerning this clone itself: No antigen is known for it. Per-base quality was not reported, and no clone a single base away is much larger than it.

Genomic DNA was isolated from the sorted cells so that the TCRbeta CDR3 region could be sequenced. The immunoSEQ Assay was used to sequence the TCRbeta CDR3 regions. TCRdb stores this immuneACCESS table with in-frame sequences only. Part of the clones is absent; in the studies checked, under half of the shortfall reflects unresolved V genes, and no reason is known for the rest. Counted in this sample were over 100,000 clones; 90% of them appeared once. The biggest ten clones account for around 1% of the sample. The germline V gene specifies SGHTA as CDR1 and FQGTGA as CDR2. Spanning cysteine to phenylalanine, the CDR3 consists of 15 amino acids. Only the CDR3 part of the read is kept: 45 bases, read in frame from the first base. V is trimmed back by 5 bases and J by 7 bases, and the junction contains 9 bases that no gene match accounts for. The trial excluded patients who had a history of autoimmune disease or who were on systemic immunosuppression. Peripheral blood for TCR sequencing was drawn from every dose cohort at baseline, at cycle 4 day 1 and at cycle 7 day 1. Samples came from an open-label, multicenter, first-in-human phase I dose-escalation trial of ivuxolimab. Adults with locally advanced or metastatic melanoma, renal cell carcinoma, hepatocellular carcinoma or head and neck squamous cell carcinoma were enrolled in the trial. Before TCR sequencing, CD4+ and CD8+ T cells were separately sorted from peripheral blood.

The source is an adult with an advanced solid tumor such as melanoma, head and neck, liver or kidney cancer. In this chain, TRBV7-3 is recombined with TRBJ2-2, with TRBD1 matching 8 junction bases. The sequences come from CD4+ or CD8+ T cells sorted from blood, collected in a trial of the OX40 agonist ivuxolimab. The CDR3 amino acid sequence is: CASSRRQGAFGELFF. Read as DNA, the sequence is TGTGCCAGCAGCCGAAGGCAGGGGGCATTCGGGGAGCTGTTTTTT.